The 28 T cell receptor beta chains given below trace back to one sample, sequenced in a study of molecular identifiers for immune sequencing clone quantification. TCRdb reprocessed the PCR reads with MiXCR, giving one entry per CDR3 protein. This table holds under 800,000 distinct CDR3 sequences, over 25% found once. Sequencing input: naive CD8+ T cells from blood, with Jurkat cell RNA spiked in. The subset is: FACS-sorted CD8+CD4-CCR7+CD45RA+ naive T cells. These receptors were taken from a human donor in good health. Some libraries in this study had Jurkat cell RNA spiked in.

This chain uses TRBV29-1 with TRBJ2-5; D unclear. Germline lookup yields CDR1 SQVTM and CDR2 ANQGSEA. V shed 2 bases and J shed 7 bases, with 20 bases lying between them. The CDR3 has 15 amino acids. For the CDR3, the DNA is TGCAGCGTTGAAATTAGTTACAGCCTCAAAGGGACCCAGTACTTC. It specifies CSVEISYSLKGTQYF.

This clonotype appeared many times. CDR3 coding DNA: TGTGCCAGCAGCTCGGAACAGGGACTAGCGGGAGAGAGCCCCTACGAGCAGTACTTC. It codes for CASSSEQGLAGESPYEQYF. V and J are TRBV13 and TRBJ2-7; 14 bases fit TRBD2. This CDR3 is 19 amino acids long. The germline V gene encodes CDR1 PRHDT and CDR2 FYEKMQ (reference sequence). The junction had 13 bases not matched to a gene; V was cut back by 4 bases and J by 2 bases.

This clonotype was counted many times. This chain connects TRBV20-1 to TRBJ2-7; weak D call: TRBD1 (5 bases). The CDR3 has 17 amino acids. V lost 0 bases, J lost 4 bases, and 22 bases lay in between. Germline lookup yields CDR1 DFQATT and CDR2 SNEGSKA (reference sequence). The CDR3 loop reads CSARDSRTAGMVYEQYF. The CDR3 DNA sequence: TGCAGTGCTAGAGATAGTCGGACGGCAGGGATGGTGTACGAGCAGTACTTC.

This chain uses TRBV15 with TRBJ2-5; a weak D match, TRBD1 (6 bases). The V and J ends lost 3 bases and 3 bases respectively, with 14 bases between them. The CDR3 is made up of 15 amino acids. Germline V CDR1 and CDR2: LNHNV, YYDKDF (reference sequence). The CDR3 reads CATSSTGTQKETQYF. In DNA, the CDR3 is TGTGCCACCAGCAGCACCGGGACACAAAAAGAGACCCAGTACTTC.

The chain couples TRBV19 to TRBJ2-3; TRBD2 agrees at 10 bases. J lost 3 bases, V lost 3 bases, and 3 bases had no gene match. Germline-derived CDR1 and CDR2 are LNHDA and SQIVND (reference sequence). The CDR3 spans 15 residues. CDR3 loop: CASSIGLAATDTQYF. The DNA for the CDR3 is TGTGCCAGTAGTATCGGACTAGCGGCAACAGATACGCAGTATTTT.

The chain carries TRBV27 and TRBJ2-7; D might be TRBD2 (6 bases). This CDR3 contains 14 residues. Trimming shortened V by 5 bases and J by 2 bases, and 13 bases separated the two germline ends. Per germline, CDR1 MNHEY and CDR2 SMNVEV (reference sequence). In DNA form, the CDR3 reads TGTGCCAGCAGTGTGGGGGGAGAGCCCTACGAGCAGTACTTC. This translates into CASSVGGEPYEQYF.

Points on this clonotype: Compared with germline, one end of the junction differs, possibly owing to a read error. This chain joins TRBV6-5 and TRBJ1-2; D unresolved. Germline CDR1 is MNHEY and CDR2 is SVGAGI. There are 17 residues in the CDR3. CDR3 nucleotides: TGTGCCAGCAGTTACTCGGATCGCGTCGAAGCTAACCATGGCTACACCTTC. This encodes CASSYSDRVEANHGYTF.

Turning to this clonotype: A much larger clonotype is one base distant, so this may be a read error. The rearrangement links TRBV7-9 to TRBJ1-5; D might be TRBD1 (5 bases). Germline loops: CDR1 SEHNR, CDR2 FQNEAQ (reference sequence). V shed 5 bases and J shed 1 base, with 12 bases lying between them. CDR3 length equals 15 residues. CDR3 loop: CASSAGFHSNQPQHF. The CDR3 coding sequence is TGTGCCAGCAGCGCAGGGTTCCACAGCAATCAGCCCCAGCATTTT.

This clonotype was seen more than once but under ten times. The V gene is TRBV15, the J gene TRBJ2-2; 10 bases match TRBD1. Germline V gene data show CDR1 as LNHNV and CDR2 as YYDKDF (reference sequence). V lost 5 bases and J lost 5; bases outside the gene matches: 17. The CDR3 loop spans 19 amino acids. The CDR3 is CATSGLHWGTGVRTGELFF. The CDR3 coding sequence is TGTGCCACCAGCGGTCTGCATTGGGGGACAGGGGTTCGAACCGGGGAGCTGTTTTTT.

This clonotype occurred many times. V gene TRBV27 combines with J gene TRBJ1-2, with 11 positions matching TRBD1. CDR1 MNHEY and CDR2 SMNVEV come from the germline V gene (reference sequence). The CDR3 is made up of 14 amino acids. V lost 2 bases, J lost 5 bases, and 1 base stayed unmatched. The CDR3 loop reads CASSLGQGAYGYTF. As DNA, the CDR3 is TGTGCCAGCAGTTTAGGACAGGGGGCGTATGGCTACACCTTC.

This clonotype occurred a few times. The V call is TRBV12-3 or TRBV12-4, the J call TRBJ1-3; 12 nucleotides agree with TRBD1. J was trimmed by 2 bases and V by 4 bases; bases with no gene match: 12. The CDR3 spans 19 residues. CDR3: CASSSPGQGAWVAGNTIYF. CDR3 DNA: TGTGCCAGCAGTTCACCGGGACAGGGGGCATGGGTGGCTGGAAACACCATATATTTT.

V usage is TRBV6-5 and J usage is TRBJ2-3, with 10 bases lining up with TRBD2. The germline V gene has CDR1 MNHEY and CDR2 SVGAGI. The CDR3 is 16 residues long. With 4 bases clipped from V and 3 bases from J, the junction kept 7 bases outside the gene matches. This CDR3 reads CASSCIGLADTDTQYF. As DNA, the CDR3 is TGTGCCAGCAGTTGCATCGGACTAGCGGATACAGATACGCAGTATTTT.

The chain employs TRBV19 and TRBJ1-1; 7 nucleotides match TRBD1. CDR1 is LNHDA and CDR2 is SQIVND in the germline V gene (reference sequence). The J segment lost 8 bases and the V segment lost 6 bases, leaving 15 bases of the junction unmatched. The CDR3 has 15 residues. CDR3: CASSPPVLGTDEAFF. In DNA, the CDR3 is TGTGCCAGTAGCCCCCCCGTCCTTGGGACAGACGAAGCTTTCTTT.

Turning to this clonotype: A read error is possible here, since a much larger clone lies one base away. This chain links TRBV9 with TRBJ2-2; D is tentatively TRBD1 or TRBD2 (5 bases each). CDR3 length: 18 residues. Germline CDR1 is SGDLS and CDR2 is YYNGEE. This chain's CDR3 is CASSVAGIRGVYTGALFF. CDR3 coding DNA: TGTGCCAGCAGCGTAGCCGGGATTCGTGGGGTTTACACCGGGGCGCTGTTTTTT.

This clonotype was seen repeatedly, ten times or more. The gene calls are TRBV7-8 and TRBJ1-1; TRBD1 agrees at 12 bases. Germline V lookup: CDR1 SGHVS, CDR2 FQNEAQ. J gave up 5 bases and V 1 base, and 14 bases lay outside the gene matches. This CDR3 has 19 amino acids. The CDR3 DNA is TGTGCCAGCAGCTTAGGGCTTTTAGGGACAGGGGGCGCGGGGACTGAAGCTTTCTTT. Amino acid sequence: CASSLGLLGTGGAGTEAFF.

This clonotype occurred many times. The rearrangement joins TRBV29-1 to TRBJ1-3; no definite D call. Germline-derived CDR1 and CDR2 are SQVTM and ANQGSEA. V lost 1 base, J lost 0 bases, and 13 bases lay in between. The CDR3 has 16 residues. In DNA, the CDR3 is TGCAGCGTTGAAGGGCTGCCAGATAGCTCTGGAAACACCATATATTTT. Residues: CSVEGLPDSSGNTIYF.

As to this clonotype: A much more abundant neighbour one base away suggests this may be a read error. The chain joins TRBV6-2 or TRBV6-3 to TRBJ1-5; D gene unclear. The CDR3 totals 14 residues. CDR1 is MNHEY and CDR2 is SVGEGT in the germline V gene. CDR3 loop: CAGSYSTGFQPQHF. The DNA of the CDR3 is TGTGCCGGCAGTTACTCGACGGGGTTTCAGCCCCAGCATTTT.

This clonotype came up a few times. The chain carries TRBV2 and TRBJ2-7; 8 bases agree with TRBD1. The V gene end was trimmed by 4 bases and the J gene end by 3 bases; junction bases not matched to a gene: 11. Germline values: CDR1 SNHLY, CDR2 FYNNEI. This CDR3 has 16 amino acids. CDR3 sequence (DNA): TGTGCCAGCAGTGCCACCACGACAGGGGCGGGCTACGAGCAGTACTTC. This codes for CASSATTTGAGYEQYF. The whole variable domain, remainder taken from reference TRBV2 and TRBJ2-7, is EPEVTQTPSHQVTQMGQEVILRCVPISNHLYFYWYRQILGQKVEFLVSFYNNEISEKSEIFDDQFSVERPDGSNFTLKIRSTKLEDSAMYFCASSATTTGAGYEQYFGPGTRLTVT.

This clonotype was recorded a few times. The rearrangement joins TRBV20-1 to TRBJ1-2; TRBD1 aligns across 8 bases. V lost 6 bases to trimming and J lost 1 base; unmatched junction nucleotides: 4. CDR1 and CDR2 from the germline V gene are DFQATT and SNEGSKA (reference sequence). This CDR3 spans 13 amino acids. The CDR3 sequence: CSARDRNNYGYTF. DNA for the CDR3: TGCAGTGCCAGGGACAGGAATAACTATGGCTACACCTTC.

The table lists this clonotype with many counts. CDR3 nucleotides: TGTGCCAGCAGCTATGGAGGGAGCTTAGGGTATGAGCAGTTCTTC. Amino acid sequence: CASSYGGSLGYEQFF. The chain carries TRBV7-2 and TRBJ2-1, with D possibly TRBD2 on 6 matching bases. V lost 4 bases to trimming and J lost 8 bases, with 18 bases between them. This CDR3 is 15 amino acids long. Germline CDR1 SGHTA, CDR2 FQGNSA. The full variable domain, in which reference TRBV7-2 and TRBJ2-1 provide the parts outside the CDR3, is GAGVSQSPSNKVTEKGKDVELRCDPISGHTALYWYRQSLGQGLEFLIYFQGNSAPDKSGLPSDRFSAERTGGSVSTLTIQRTQQEDSAVYLCASSYGGSLGYEQFFGPGTRLTVL.

In this sample, this clonotype turned up a few times. V is TRBV10-2 and J is TRBJ1-2; TRBD1 matches 7 bases. CDR1 WSHSY and CDR2 SAAADI come from the germline V gene. CDR3 size: 15 residues. Trimming cost V 4 bases and J 6 bases; bases outside gene matches: 11. The CDR3 reads CASSVGTAILDGYTF. The CDR3 nucleotides are TGCGCCAGCAGTGTAGGGACAGCTATTTTGGATGGCTACACCTTC.

This clonotype was counted at least ten times. V is TRBV13 and J is TRBJ2-3; unclear D gene. The CDR3 is 14 amino acids. The germline CDR1 and CDR2 sequences are PRHDT and FYEKMQ (reference sequence). V was shortened by 3 bases and J by 1 base, with 8 bases between the two germline ends. DNA for the CDR3: TGTGCCAGCAGCTTGACATCCCGCACAGATACGCAGTATTTT. This sequence encodes CASSLTSRTDTQYF.

The V gene is TRBV25-1, the J gene TRBJ1-2; D remains ambiguous. V was clipped by 4 bases and J by 8 bases, with 5 bases between them. This CDR3 has 10 amino acids. Germline lookup yields CDR1 MGHDK and CDR2 SYGVNS. CDR3 in DNA: TGTGCCAGCAGTGCCGACGGCTACACCTTC. It specifies CASSADGYTF.

To note about this clonotype: A much bigger clone sits one base away, suggesting this may be a read error. The V gene is TRBV7-2, the J gene TRBJ1-1; no definite D call. The V end was cut by 4 bases, the J end by 6 bases, with 12 bases between. CDR1 and CDR2 from the germline V gene are SGHTA and FQGNSA. The CDR3 spans 13 residues. The CDR3 region has the DNA TGTGCCAGCAGCTCGATTCGATCCCCTGAAGCTTTCTTT. Its protein is CASSSIRSPEAFF.

The chain has TRBV27 and TRBJ2-3, with 9 nucleotides matching TRBD2. V trimming: 3 bases; J trimming: 4 bases; junction bases outside the gene matches: 5. This CDR3 contains 15 residues. Germline V gene data show CDR1 as MNHEY and CDR2 as SMNVEV (reference sequence). CDR3 region: CASSFSGSQADTQYF. CDR3 sequence (DNA): TGTGCCAGCAGTTTTAGCGGGAGTCAGGCAGATACGCAGTATTTT.

In the case of this clonotype: One base away lies a much larger clone, so this may be a sequencing read error. The chain carries TRBV5-3 and TRBJ2-3, with 9 positions matching TRBD2. TRBV5-3 is sorted into the ORF group, with uncertain function. The CDR3 is 15 residues long. CDR3 amino acids: CVSTERGASMDTQYF. CDR3 nucleotides: TGTGTCAGTACGGAGCGGGGGGCGTCAATGGATACGCAGTATTTT.

This chain uses TRBV11-2 with TRBJ2-1, with 9 bases that match TRBD2. Germline values: CDR1 SGHAT, CDR2 FQNNGV. The CDR3 has 13 amino acids. V trimming: 5 bases; J trimming: 12 bases; junction bases outside the gene matches: 8. The CDR3, as DNA: TGTGCCAGCAGCCGCGGGGGGGCCTGGGCGCAGTTCTTC. It translates to CASSRGGAWAQFF.

The V and J genes are TRBV12-3 or TRBV12-4 and TRBJ1-4; 8 bases align to TRBD1. The V and J ends lost 2 bases and 8 bases, in that order; junction bases with no gene match: 4. The CDR3 runs to 14 residues. This CDR3 reads CASSLQGAREKLFF. The CDR3 DNA reads TGTGCCAGCAGTTTACAGGGGGCCAGGGAAAAACTGTTTTTT.